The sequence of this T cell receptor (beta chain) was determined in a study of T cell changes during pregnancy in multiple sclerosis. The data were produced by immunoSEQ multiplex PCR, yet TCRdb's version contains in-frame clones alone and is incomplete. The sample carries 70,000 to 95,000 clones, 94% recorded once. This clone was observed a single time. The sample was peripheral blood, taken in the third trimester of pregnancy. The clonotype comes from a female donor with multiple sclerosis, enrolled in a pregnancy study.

CDR3 DNA: TGTGCCAGCTCACCCCGGACAGGGTTTGACACTGAAGCTTTCTTT. This sequence encodes CASSPRTGFDTEAFF. V usage is TRBV18 and J usage is TRBJ1-1, with 8 bases that match TRBD1. The V gene end was trimmed by 3 bases and the J gene end by 3 bases; junction bases not matched to a gene: 6. Germline V gene data show CDR1 as KGHSH and CDR2 as LQKENI. The CDR3 runs to 15 residues.